This TCR beta chain was recorded in a study of cytomegalovirus exposure and HLA in healthy donors. Germline V CDR1 and CDR2: MNHNY, SVGAGI (reference sequence). CDR3 length equals 15 residues. After removal of 6 bases from V and 2 bases from J, the junction contained 10 bases not matched to a gene. This clone was seen a few times. Its antigen is undetermined. Use of 60 Vbeta and 13 Jbeta primers characterized the PCR. Authors' processing steps: An analysis that came later counted 80 million or so unique TCR beta chains, roughly 11 million shared. Using immunoSEQ multiplex PCR, the repertoire was profiled, and TCRdb retains in-frame clones only, with some absent. For V, J and clone size, that table is used; D and trimming come from the DNA. This sample has 120,000 to 150,000 clones; around 80% occur once, and the top ten carry roughly 2.9%. The study, taken as a whole, reports: Overall, roughly 170 TCR beta chains were annotated as cytomegalovirus-associated. Whilst most TCR sequences proved rare, a subset of public TCRs occurred across many donors.

Specimen: PBMCs. The TCR comes from a woman in her 30s in good health and CMV-seronegative. The J gene is TRBJ2-7, the V gene TRBV6-6, with TRBD2 identical over 7 bases. The CDR3 loop reads CASSFGLEGTYEQYF. CDR3 sequence (DNA): TGTGCCAGCAGCTTCGGACTAGAGGGGACCTACGAGCAGTACTTC.